This record covers a single T cell receptor beta chain. This clonotype was detected only a few times. This clone's antigen is unknown. One base away there is no much larger clone; base qualities are not given. TCR beta CDR3 regions were amplified from RNA transcripts. A first-round RT-PCR of the TCR CDR3 used the HTBI primer set with the Qiagen OneStep RT-PCR kit. Libraries were constructed in a second round of multiplex PCR, after which size selection and purification were carried out. Libraries were sequenced paired-end with 100 bp reads on an Illumina HiSeq2000. As for the authors' bioinformatics: Raw data were processed with SOAPnuke, discarding reads with adapters, uncalled bases, mean Phred below 15, or no exact constant-primer or identifier match. COPE v1.2.5 was used to merge the high-quality paired reads, and each unique nucleotide sequence was defined as a clonotype. MiTCR v1.1 was used to align clonotypes to the IMGT TRBV, TRBD and TRBJ reference segments. Analysis was restricted to V-J combinations with a frequency above 0.0001, which covered 99.2% of repertoires. The TCS score was defined as the ratio of F50 (clonal expansion) to E x V (chaos), calculated using BLOSUM62-based TCRdist between CDR3 peptides within each V-J. Welch's t-statistics and random forest reduced roughly 540 V-J features to 10 to 15, which were used in a naive Bayes classifier (R e1071). The raw public reads went through TCRdb reprocessing: fastp at Q25, MiXCR clone calling, in-frame beta chains kept. CDR3 protein duplicates are merged, each entry listing the most common genes and DNA. For this entry, the V and J calls and clone size follow TCRdb and not the study's own pipeline. The table for this sample lists over 150,000 distinct CDR3 sequences; about a sixth of them were counted only once. The ten largest make up about half of the sample.

These data are taken from a study of T cells in Graves' hyperthyroidism and ophthalmopathy (dated by TCRdb to about 2019). As for the study more broadly: Peripheral blood was sampled at the time of initial diagnosis, prior to any treatment. A discovery cohort of about a hundred patients, fewer than 50 with Graves' ophthalmopathy and 55 to 65 with stable Graves' hyperthyroidism, was used to find distinguishing TCR V-J signatures. Whether ophthalmopathy could be predicted prospectively was tested in an independent validation cohort made up of roughly 19 hyperthyroidism patients plus 17 patients who later progressed to ophthalmopathy. The 100 or so discovery patients were randomly divided into training and test sets at a 7:3 ratio. The study also compared thyroid tissue and blood T-cell repertoires from five or six Graves' hyperthyroidism patients. Following sampling, methimazole starting at 30 mg daily was given to hyperthyroidism patients, and high-dose intravenous methylprednisolone was given to ophthalmopathy patients. TCR Vbeta CDR3 sequencing of some 140 peripheral blood samples (over 40 ophthalmopathy, around 80 hyperthyroidism and roughly 17 progressor patients) is reported in the paper.

A patient counted as having stable Graves' hyperthyroidism if no progression to ophthalmopathy occurred over 18 months of follow-up. Hyperthyroidism patients were newly diagnosed, had a disease duration of under 2 months, and were aged 18 to 65 years. The study excluded patients with uncontrolled infections, other autoimmune diseases, pregnancy or lactation. Clinical symptoms, serum thyroxine and TRAb, thyroid ultrasound, and orbital computed tomography formed the basis for the diagnoses. PBMCs were separated from roughly 10 ml of fresh peripheral blood using Ficoll-Paque density gradient centrifugation. Trizol reagent was used to extract total RNA, and RNA quality was then checked on an Agilent 2100 Bioanalyzer. Study-wide findings and limitations: In validation, the model predicted progression to ophthalmopathy with approximately 69% sensitivity and approximately 74% specificity, a median of about 6 months before onset. Most expanded thyroid clonotypes (frequency above 0.001) were also found in blood, which suggests that blood repertoires may mirror thyroid immune responses. Ophthalmopathy was separated from stable hyperthyroidism by a 13 V-J signature model, with approximately 85% sensitivity and approximately 81% specificity obtained in cross-validation and 80%/75% obtained in testing. Sample size was not statistically predetermined, and investigators were not blinded to group allocation.

The TCR originated in a woman in her forties or fifties with Graves' hyperthyroidism. Specimen: blood.

The sequenced DNA is TGTGCCAGCAGTCAAACGGGACATTTCTACGAGCAGTACTTC. Its protein product is CASSQTGHFYEQYF. The chain couples TRBV6-1 to TRBJ2-7; a tentative D match to TRBD1 spans 6 bases. V and J lose 5 bases and 3 bases, and a span of 14 bases separates them. The CDR3 holds 14 amino acids from the cysteine to the phenylalanine. The DNA shown is the 42-base CDR3, in frame from base 1. CDR1 and CDR2 are read off the germline V gene as MNHNS and SASEGT.